The 24 T cell receptor beta chains given below trace back to one sample, sequenced in a study of shared clonotypes between healthy human individuals. Here immunoSEQ multiplex PCR was the method, and the copy in TCRdb shows in-frame clones only, minus some. This table holds over 2,000,000 clones, 90% to 95% found once. CD45RO-negative cells were positively selected for CCR7, leaving out terminally differentiated effector memory CD45RA+ cells. Sequencing used naive CD8+ T cells from PBMCs. Receptors were obtained from a young man in good health. Some clones in this sample may be carry-over from other donors' samples.

The V and J genes are TRBV6-1 and TRBJ2-7; D remains unclear. Germline V gives CDR1 MNHNS, CDR2 SASEGT. The ends were cut back, 1 base at V and 4 bases at J, with 5 bases in the middle. The CDR3 is 12 amino acids. DNA of the CDR3: TGTGCCAGCAGTGAAGTCCGGTACGAGCAGTACTTC. Its protein is CASSEVRYEQYF.

This rearrangement joins TRBV12-5 to TRBJ2-4, with TRBD1 matching 7 bases. The CDR3 covers 14 residues. Trimming took 5 bases from V and 9 from J; bases not matched to a gene: 10. Germline CDR1 LGHNT, CDR2 FRNRAP. The CDR3 region has the DNA TGTGCTAGTGGTCCGACACAGGGGTTGGCCATTCAGTACTTC. It codes for CASGPTQGLAIQYF.

This clone was seen just once. The V call is TRBV13, the J call TRBJ2-3; D might be TRBD2 (5 bases). V lost 5 bases and J lost 6, with 15 bases in between. The germline V gene encodes CDR1 PRHDT and CDR2 FYEKMQ (reference sequence). This CDR3 is built from 14 residues. The CDR3 is CASSPRRGRDTQYF. Written as DNA, the CDR3 is TGTGCCAGCAGCCCCCGACGGGGAAGGGATACGCAGTATTTT.

This chain connects TRBV5-6 to TRBJ2-2; 7 bases line up with TRBD2. V gave up 2 bases and J gave up 4 bases; unmatched junction bases: 8. The CDR3 consists of 16 residues. The germline V gene encodes CDR1 SGHDT and CDR2 YYEEEE. The CDR3 DNA reads as TGTGCCAGCAGCTTACTAGCGTTTTCCGGCACCGGGGAGCTGTTTTTT. Translated, it gives CASSLLAFSGTGELFF.

This chain uses TRBV13 with TRBJ2-1; 12 bases map to TRBD2. The V gene end was trimmed by 3 bases and the J gene end by 4 bases; junction bases not matched to a gene: 4. Germline V CDR1 and CDR2: PRHDT, FYEKMQ (reference sequence). The CDR3 has 16 residues. The CDR3 DNA follows: TGTGCCAGCAGCTTCCTTGGGACTAGCGGGTACAATGAGCAGTTCTTC. As protein: CASSFLGTSGYNEQFF.

The chain is built from TRBV7-9 and TRBJ2-7, with 8 nucleotides matching TRBD1. The junction had 13 bases not matched to a gene; V was cut back by 8 bases and J by 1 base. This CDR3 is built from 16 residues. Germline V gives CDR1 SEHNR, CDR2 FQNEAQ (reference sequence). DNA of the CDR3: TGTGCCAGCGCGACAAAGACAGGGGATATTTCCTACGAGCAGTACTTC. Protein: CASATKTGDISYEQYF.

J is TRBJ2-7 and V is TRBV27; D is possibly TRBD1 (5 bases). The CDR3 contains 15 residues. Germline CDR1 and CDR2: MNHEY and SMNVEV (reference sequence). The ends were cut back, 3 bases at V and 3 bases at J, with 15 bases in the middle. The DNA of the CDR3 is TGTGCCAGCAGTTTGGGGCAGGGTAGTTTCTACGAGCAGTACTTC. Translating it yields CASSLGQGSFYEQYF.

This clone occurred once. The genes are TRBV7-2 and TRBJ2-5; 8 nucleotides match TRBD2. The CDR3 totals 17 residues. Germline loops: CDR1 SGHTA, CDR2 FQGNSA. V lost 3 bases and J lost 4; bases outside the gene matches: 13. This CDR3 is CASSFLGQRENGETQYF. Written as DNA, the CDR3 is TGTGCCAGCAGCTTTCTTGGGCAGCGGGAGAATGGAGAGACCCAGTACTTC.

The V gene is TRBV7-9, the J gene TRBJ2-1; possibly TRBD2 for D (6 bases). CDR1 is SEHNR, CDR2 FQNEAQ, per germline (reference sequence). This CDR3 has 16 amino acids. Trimming cost V 1 base and J 8 bases, with 18 bases left between them. The CDR3 spells CASSLGPGATTDEQFF. CDR3 bases: TGTGCCAGCAGCTTAGGTCCGGGAGCAACCACGGATGAGCAGTTCTTC.

The rearrangement links TRBV27 to TRBJ1-1; 8 bases fit TRBD1. Looked up from germline, CDR1 is MNHEY and CDR2 is SMNVEV (reference sequence). Trimming at V came to 5 bases and at J to 7 bases, leaving 6 bases not matched to a gene. The length of the CDR3 is 13 residues. CDR3 protein: CASSAGTGNEAFF. The DNA for the CDR3 is TGTGCCAGCAGTGCGGGGACAGGAAATGAAGCTTTCTTT.

The chain uses TRBV16 and TRBJ1-2, with D uncertain. Germline CDR1 is KGHSY and CDR2 is FQNENV. V shed 0 bases and J shed 3 bases, with 8 bases lying between them. The CDR3 is 14 residues long. DNA for the CDR3: TGTGCCAGCAGCCAATCGGTTTTCGACTATGGCTACACCTTC. Residues: CASSQSVFDYGYTF. The full variable domain, its missing parts supplied by reference TRBV16 and TRBJ1-2, is GEEVAQTPKHLVRGEGQKAKLYCAPIKGHSYVFWYQQVLKNEFKFLISFQNENVFDETGMPKERFSAKCLPNSPCSLEIQATKLEDSAVYFCASSQSVFDYGYTFGSGTRLTVV.

As concerns this clone: This same CDR3 is encoded by further DNA sequences in the sample. In nucleotides, the CDR3 is TGTGCCAGCAGTCTGAGCGGAAGCTCCTACAATGAGCAGTTCTTC. Translation gives CASSLSGSSYNEQFF. The chain uses TRBV27 and TRBJ2-1, with TRBD2 as a possible D gene (5 bases). The CDR3 consists of 15 residues. Germline CDR1 reads MNHEY; CDR2 reads SMNVEV (reference sequence). Trimming stripped 5 bases from V and 0 bases from J, with 11 bases between.

Here the CDR3 reads CASSEYGTGIYEQYF. CDR3 bases: TGTGCCAGCAGTGAATATGGGACAGGGATCTACGAGCAGTACTTC. The V and J genes are TRBV25-1 and TRBJ2-7, with 9 bases fitting TRBD1. This CDR3 has 15 residues. Germline assignment: CDR1 MGHDK and CDR2 SYGVNS. The V segment lost 0 bases and the J segment 3 bases; nucleotides outside the gene matches: 3.

The rearrangement joins TRBV5-4 to TRBJ2-2; no reliable D call. The CDR3 is 15 amino acids. Germline loops: CDR1 SGHNT, CDR2 YYREEE (reference sequence). Trimming left V 0 bases short and J 1 base short, with 7 bases between. This CDR3 reads CASSLVTVNTGELFF. CDR3 sequence (DNA): TGTGCCAGCAGCTTGGTTACAGTGAACACCGGGGAGCTGTTTTTT.

This clone was detected once. The J gene is TRBJ2-3, the V gene TRBV28; the D is unclear. Deletions cut 4 bases from V and 2 bases from J, with 13 bases between. The CDR3 loop spans 15 amino acids. Germline CDR1 and CDR2: MDHEN and SYDVKM. The CDR3 loop reads CASSSHGRTTDTQYF. The CDR3 nucleotides read TGTGCCAGCAGTTCCCACGGGCGGACCACAGATACGCAGTATTTT.

The chain links TRBV28 to TRBJ2-7; D is ambiguous. The germline V and J ends were trimmed by 3 bases and 4 bases, with 13 bases remaining between them. The germline gives CDR1 MDHEN, CDR2 SYDVKM. This CDR3 has 14 residues. DNA for the CDR3: TGTGCCAGCAGTTTGCCCCTCGCATCATACGAGCAGTACTTC. Amino acids: CASSLPLASYEQYF.

This clone was seen just once. The chain recombines TRBV9 with TRBJ2-7, with D maybe TRBD2 (5 bases). V was trimmed by 0 bases and J by 0 bases, leaving 10 bases between them. Looked up from germline, CDR1 is SGDLS and CDR2 is YYNGEE. This CDR3 region has 15 residues. The CDR3 DNA reads as TGTGCCAGCAGCGTAGGAAGCGGTTACTCCTACGAGCAGTACTTC. It yields the protein CASSVGSGYSYEQYF.

The CDR3 DNA follows: TGTGCCAGCAGCCAACATAGGGGGCGAGACTATGGCTACACCTTC. Its protein is CASSQHRGRDYGYTF. This sequence joins TRBV14 and TRBJ1-2; TRBD1 agrees at 7 bases. The trim removed 2 bases at V and 3 bases at J, leaving 6 bases unmatched. Germline assignment: CDR1 SGHDN and CDR2 FVKESK. This CDR3 is built from 15 residues.

This clone was observed once. In DNA form, the CDR3 reads TGTGCCAGCAGTTTACGAAATTCAGTATCCCGACTTAATGAGCAGTTCTTC. Its protein is CASSLRNSVSRLNEQFF. This sequence joins TRBV27 and TRBJ2-1; D not resolved. The CDR3 contains 17 residues. The germline V and J ends were trimmed by 2 bases and 7 bases, with 21 bases remaining between them. Germline V gene lookup returns CDR1 MNHEY and CDR2 SMNVEV (reference sequence).

This chain connects TRBV28 to TRBJ2-7, with no clear D. The CDR3 length is 13 residues. V was clipped by 6 bases and J by 0 bases, with 9 bases between them. Germline CDR1 and CDR2: MDHEN and SYDVKM. CDR3 residues: CASRGTSSYEQYF. The DNA for the CDR3 is TGTGCCAGCAGGGGCACGAGCTCCTACGAGCAGTACTTC. Complete variable domain (other parts from reference TRBV28 and TRBJ2-7): DVKVTQSSRYLVKRTGEKVFLECVQDMDHENMFWYRQDPGLGLRLIYFSYDVKMKEKGDIPEGYSVSREKKERFSLILESASTNQTSMYLCASRGTSSYEQYFGPGTRLTVT.

The CDR3 DNA follows: TGTGCCAGCAGCGTAGCCCACGAGGTGAGCTCCTACAATGAGCAGTTCTTC. Its protein is CASSVAHEVSSYNEQFF. The chain couples TRBV9 to TRBJ2-1; D unclear. This CDR3 has 17 amino acids. Germline CDR1 and CDR2: SGDLS and YYNGEE. V was pared by 0 bases and J by 0 bases, with 13 bases between.

This chain links TRBV9 with TRBJ1-1, with 7 bases matching TRBD1. CDR3 length equals 15 residues. The germline gives CDR1 SGDLS, CDR2 YYNGEE. The V and J ends lost 0 bases and 1 base, in that order; junction bases with no gene match: 3. The CDR3 loop is CASSVGDRENTEAFF. The CDR3 DNA reads TGTGCCAGCAGCGTAGGCGACAGGGAGAACACTGAAGCTTTCTTT. The full variable domain, with the rest looked up from reference TRBV9 and TRBJ1-1, is DSGVTQTPKHLITATGQRVTLRCSPRSGDLSVYWYQQSLDQGLQFLIQYYNGEERAKGNILERFSAQQFPDLHSELNLSSLELGDSALYFCASSVGDRENTEAFFGQGTRLTVV.

This chain's CDR3 is CSVEDGSSGISGEQYF. The DNA for the CDR3 is TGCAGCGTTGAAGATGGATCCTCGGGGATATCAGGCGAGCAGTACTTC. The V call is TRBV29-1, the J call TRBJ2-5, with D perhaps TRBD2 (5 bases). The J call is uncertain, as TRBJ2-7 better fits the DNA end. Germline lookup yields CDR1 SQVTM and CDR2 ANQGSEA. The CDR3 covers 16 residues.

In its sample, this clone was seen once. The identical CDR3 is also encoded by other nucleotide sequences in the sample. This sequence joins TRBV10-1 and TRBJ2-2; D ambiguous. The V end was cut by 1 base, the J end by 5 bases, with 5 bases between. This CDR3 spans 13 amino acids. Per the germline V gene, CDR1 is WNHNN and CDR2 is SYGVQD (reference sequence). The CDR3 protein is CASSELRTGELFF. The DNA for the CDR3 is TGCGCCAGCAGTGAGTTACGGACCGGGGAGCTGTTTTTT.